This section outlines one T cell receptor (beta chain) sequence together with its context. These data belong to a study of blood T cell repertoires in COVID-19. The table came from immunoSEQ multiplex PCR; TCRdb's copy has only in-frame clones and leaves some out. Among more than 100,000 clones, over 65% were seen once, and the ten largest hold more than 0.65%. This clonotype was sampled from a human donor with acute or convalescent COVID-19. The donor label of this sample is uncertain. The sequenced material came from peripheral blood.

In DNA form, the CDR3 reads TGTGCCAGCAGACGAGGACCCTTCCAAGGGGTTACTGAAGCTTTCTTT. This translates into CASRRGPFQGVTEAFF. The chain carries TRBV7-8 and TRBJ1-1; weak D call: TRBD1 (5 bases). Germline-derived CDR1 and CDR2 are SGHVS and FQNEAQ. V gave up 6 bases and J gave up 5 bases, with 22 bases separating them. This CDR3 is 16 amino acids long.